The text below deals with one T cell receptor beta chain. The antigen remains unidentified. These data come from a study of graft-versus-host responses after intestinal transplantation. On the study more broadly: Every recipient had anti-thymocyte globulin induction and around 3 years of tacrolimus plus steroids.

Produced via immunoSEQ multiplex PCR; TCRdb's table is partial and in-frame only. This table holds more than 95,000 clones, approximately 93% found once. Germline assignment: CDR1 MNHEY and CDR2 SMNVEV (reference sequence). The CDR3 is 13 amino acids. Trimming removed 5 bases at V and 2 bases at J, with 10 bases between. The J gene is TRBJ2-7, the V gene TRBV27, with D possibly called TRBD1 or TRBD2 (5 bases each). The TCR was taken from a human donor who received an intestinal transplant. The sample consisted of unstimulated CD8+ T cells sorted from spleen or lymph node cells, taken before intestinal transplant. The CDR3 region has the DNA TGTGCCAGCAGTCGGGGCCACCCCTACGAGCAGTACTTC. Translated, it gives CASSRGHPYEQYF.